Presented here are 23 T cell receptor beta chains from one specimen sequenced in a study of shared clonotypes between healthy human individuals. TCRdb keeps only in-frame clones here, not all; method: immunoSEQ multiplex PCR. The table lists 800,000 to 1,200,000 clones, 70% to 80% of them singletons. The sequenced material came from memory CD4+ T cells from PBMCs. Noted subset: CD45RA-negative fraction. The receptor set was obtained from a man between 18 and 35 years old in good health. Some clones in this sample may be carry-over from other donors' samples.

This chain uses TRBV6-6 with TRBJ1-4; the D gene is possibly TRBD1 (5 bases). Trimming cost V 5 bases and J 3 bases, with 13 bases left between them. The germline CDR1 and CDR2 sequences are MNHNY and SVGAGI (reference sequence). This CDR3 has 15 residues. This CDR3 reads CASSLSGAANEKLFF. The CDR3 bases are TGTGCCAGCAGTCTGAGTGGGGCGGCTAATGAAAAACTGTTTTTT.

The chain employs TRBV6-5 and TRBJ1-1, with a weak D call TRBD1 (6 bases). CDR1 MNHEY and CDR2 SVGAGI come from the germline V gene. CDR3 length: 14 residues. V lost 6 bases, J lost 5 bases, and 16 bases lay in between. CDR3 DNA sequence: TGTGCCAGCAGCGACTCACAGGGAGGGACTGAAGCTTTCTTT. As protein: CASSDSQGGTEAFF.

The V call is TRBV9, the J call TRBJ1-1, with a possible D match to TRBD1 (6 bases). The CDR3 runs 15 residues. Germline V lookup: CDR1 SGDLS, CDR2 YYNGEE. The V end was cut by 4 bases, the J end by 4 bases, with 17 bases between. The chain's CDR3 is CASSSRTVGTTEAFF. The CDR3, as DNA: TGTGCCAGCAGCTCCCGGACAGTTGGGACCACTGAAGCTTTCTTT.

The chain carries TRBV4-1 and TRBJ2-2; 9 nucleotides align to TRBD2. J was trimmed by 8 bases and V by 1 base; bases with no gene match: 8. The CDR3 length is 16 residues. From germline, CDR1 is MGHRA and CDR2 YSYEKL. The chain's CDR3 is CASSQGLAVVVGELFF. As DNA, the CDR3 is TGCGCCAGCAGCCAAGGACTAGCGGTCGTAGTAGGGGAGCTGTTTTTT.

The chain has TRBV5-5 and TRBJ2-5; D perhaps matches TRBD2 (6 bases). V lost 4 bases to trimming and J lost 5 bases, with 18 bases between them. The CDR3 covers 15 residues. In germline, CDR1 is SGHKS, CDR2 YYEKEE (reference sequence). CDR3 protein: CASSHGGSWGETQYF. The CDR3 DNA is TGTGCCAGCAGCCATGGAGGGAGTTGGGGCGAGACCCAGTACTTC.

In regard to this clone: Germline and junction disagree at one end, which may indicate a read error. The rearrangement links TRBV7-2 to TRBJ2-7; 11 positions agree with TRBD2. This CDR3 contains 15 residues. CDR1 is SGHTA and CDR2 is FQGNSA in the germline V gene. For the CDR3, the DNA is TGTGCCAGCAGCTTTCAACTAGCGGGAGCAACGAGCACCCACTTC. Its translation is CASSFQLAGATSTHF. The variable domain in full, completed from reference TRBV7-2 and TRBJ2-7, reads GAGVSQSPSNKVTEKGKDVELRCDPISGHTALYWYRQSLGQGLEFLIYFQGNSAPDKSGLPSDRFSAERTGGSVSTLTIQRTQQEDSAVYLCASSFQLAGATSTHFGPGTRLTVT.

As for this clone: This sample also contains other DNA sequences that code for the same CDR3. V and J are TRBV7-2 and TRBJ1-3; D unresolved. V lost 1 base, J lost 0 bases, and 4 bases lay in between. CDR3 length: 14 residues. Germline CDR1 is SGHTA and CDR2 is FQGNSA. This CDR3 is CASSLGGSGNTIYF. For the CDR3, the DNA is TGTGCCAGCAGCTTAGGGGGCTCTGGAAACACCATATATTTT.

This clone was observed once. A much larger clone differs by one base, so this may be a read error. This chain connects TRBV5-1 to TRBJ2-7; D uncertain. This CDR3 is built from 12 residues. From germline, CDR1 is SGHRS and CDR2 YFSETQ. V lost 0 bases to trimming and J lost 2 bases, with 3 bases between them. Here the CDR3 DNA reads TGCGCCAGCAGCTTGGAAGCCTACGAGCAGTACTTC. Translated: CASSLEAYEQYF. Supplemented by reference TRBV5-1 and TRBJ2-7, the full variable domain reads KAGVTQTPRYLIKTRGQQVTLSCSPISGHRSVSWYQQTPGQGLQFLFEYFSETQRNKGNFPGRFSGRQFSNSRSEMNVSTLELGDSALYLCASSLEAYEQYFGPGTRLTVT.

This clone was counted between two and nine times. The V and J genes are TRBV7-3 and TRBJ1-1; D uncertain. This CDR3 is 13 amino acids long. CDR1 is SGHTA, CDR2 FQGTGA, per germline. V was cut by 2 bases and J by 1 base, with 5 bases left in between. CDR3 region: CASSLAENTEAFF. The CDR3 DNA is TGTGCCAGCAGCTTAGCAGAGAACACTGAAGCTTTCTTT. Drawing the rest from reference TRBV7-3 and TRBJ1-1, the complete variable domain is GAGVSQTPSNKVTEKGKYVELRCDPISGHTALYWYRQSLGQGPEFLIYFQGTGAADDSGLPNDRFFAVRPEGSVSTLKIQRTERGDSAVYLCASSLAENTEAFFGQGTRLTVV.

The chain couples TRBV2 to TRBJ2-2, with D hard to call. The length of the CDR3 is 14 residues. Germline CDR1 SNHLY, CDR2 FYNNEI. V gave up 0 bases and J gave up 8 bases, with 10 bases separating them. CDR3 protein: CASSEALPGGELFF. The CDR3 nucleotides are TGTGCCAGCAGTGAAGCGCTTCCTGGAGGGGAGCTGTTTTTT.

Only one count was recorded for this clone. The chain employs TRBV15 and TRBJ2-3; D remains ambiguous. The V end lost 1 base, the J end lost 2 bases, and 10 bases lay between the germline ends. Germline V gene sequence: CDR1 LNHNV, CDR2 YYDKDF (reference sequence). The CDR3 loop spans 15 amino acids. The CDR3 DNA reads as TGTGCCACCAGCAGAGCCCCGGGTAACACAGATACGCAGTATTTT. Translating it yields CATSRAPGNTDTQYF.

This clone was seen only once. A much larger clone lies a single base off, so this may be a read error. Other DNA sequences from this sample encode an identical CDR3 as well. The chain employs TRBV7-8 and TRBJ2-1; 7 bases align to TRBD2. J gave up 7 bases and V 1 base, and 1 base lay outside the gene matches. Per germline, CDR1 SGHVS and CDR2 FQNEAQ. This CDR3 spans 13 amino acids. CDR3 DNA: TGTGCCAGCAGCTTAGGGGGGGGGAATGAGCAGTTCTTC. Its protein product is CASSLGGGNEQFF.

The rearrangement joins TRBV5-1 to TRBJ2-2, with D unclear. Per the germline V gene, CDR1 is SGHRS and CDR2 is YFSETQ. Deletions cut 4 bases from V and 0 bases from J, with 13 bases between. The CDR3 covers 16 residues. The CDR3 DNA is TGCGCCAGCAGCCCCCCCGGGCGGACGAACACCGGGGAGCTGTTTTTT. Its protein is CASSPPGRTNTGELFF.

The gene calls are TRBV7-9 and TRBJ1-2; maybe TRBD1 (6 bases). V lost 4 bases and J 5 bases, leaving 14 bases between the germline ends. Germline V gives CDR1 SEHNR, CDR2 FQNEAQ (reference sequence). The CDR3 runs to 14 residues. DNA for the CDR3: TGTGCCAGCAGCTCAGGCACAGGGAAATATGGCTACACCTTC. It encodes CASSSGTGKYGYTF.

The chain has TRBV11-2 and TRBJ2-1; TRBD1 matches 9 bases. Germline CDR1 reads SGHAT; CDR2 reads FQNNGV. V trimming: 5 bases; J trimming: 5 bases; junction bases outside the gene matches: 13. The CDR3 spans 17 residues. The CDR3 protein is CASSLRTGGQGNNEQFF. The CDR3 nucleotides are TGTGCCAGCAGCCTAAGAACGGGGGGACAGGGCAACAATGAGCAGTTCTTC.

With respect to this clone: The sample holds other DNA sequences that translate to the same CDR3. V usage is TRBV5-1 and J usage is TRBJ2-7; TRBD2 matches 10 bases. CDR1 and CDR2 from the germline V gene are SGHRS and YFSETQ. Trimming cost V 4 bases and J 3 bases; bases outside gene matches: 7. This CDR3 comprises 15 residues. The CDR3 loop is CASSPRTSGFYEQYF. The CDR3 nucleotides read TGCGCCAGCAGCCCACGGACTAGCGGCTTCTACGAGCAGTACTTC. Using reference TRBV5-1 and TRBJ2-7 for the parts outside the CDR3, the full variable domain is KAGVTQTPRYLIKTRGQQVTLSCSPISGHRSVSWYQQTPGQGLQFLFEYFSETQRNKGNFPGRFSGRQFSNSRSEMNVSTLELGDSALYLCASSPRTSGFYEQYFGPGTRLTVT.

In regard to this clone: The same CDR3 also results from other DNA sequences found in this sample. The V call is TRBV30, the J call TRBJ2-7; D gene unclear. CDR1 is GTSNPN and CDR2 is SVGIG in the germline V gene (reference sequence). Between the trimmed V and J ends, which lost 1 base and 4 bases, there was a span of 5 bases. The CDR3 sequence is 11 residues long. CDR3 region: CAWSDSYEQYF. The CDR3 coding sequence is TGTGCCTGGAGTGACAGTTACGAGCAGTACTTC.

The V call is TRBV30, the J call TRBJ1-1; D is perhaps TRBD1 (6 bases). The CDR3 is 15 residues long. Trimming left V 5 bases short and J 1 base short, with 17 bases between. The V gene's germline CDR1 is GTSNPN and CDR2 SVGIG (reference sequence). CDR3 protein: CAWADPGHRNTEAFF. In DNA form, the CDR3 reads TGTGCCTGGGCCGATCCGGGACACCGGAACACTGAAGCTTTCTTT.

Only one count was recorded for this clone. The V gene is TRBV28, the J gene TRBJ2-7; the match to TRBD2 covers 16 bases. Germline V gene sequence: CDR1 MDHEN, CDR2 SYDVKM. This CDR3 spans 16 amino acids. After removal of 6 bases from V and 8 bases from J, the junction contained 10 bases not matched to a gene. The CDR3 loop is CASSPRGGLAGGKQYF. The CDR3 coding sequence is TGTGCCAGCAGCCCCCGGGGGGGACTAGCGGGAGGGAAGCAGTACTTC. Together with reference TRBV28 and TRBJ2-7, the CDR3 gives the full variable domain: DVKVTQSSRYLVKRTGEKVFLECVQDMDHENMFWYRQDPGLGLRLIYFSYDVKMKEKGDIPEGYSVSREKKERFSLILESASTNQTSMYLCASSPRGGLAGGKQYFGPGTRLTVT.

The chain joins TRBV4-3 to TRBJ2-7; the D is unclear. The CDR3 is made up of 15 amino acids. In germline, CDR1 is LGHNA, CDR2 YSLEER. V gave up 0 bases and J gave up 6 bases, with 15 bases separating them. CDR3 residues: CASSQDMPPVGEQYF. As DNA, the CDR3 is TGCGCCAGCAGCCAAGATATGCCCCCTGTTGGCGAGCAGTACTTC.

The J gene is TRBJ2-5, the V gene TRBV11-2, with TRBD2 identical over 9 bases. Germline trimming cut 5 bases from V and 5 bases from J; bases unmatched to any gene: 12. The V gene's germline CDR1 is SGHAT and CDR2 FQNNGV. CDR3 length: 16 residues. CDR3 bases: TGTGCCAGCAGCCCTCGGGGAGCGGGAGGCTCTGAGACCCAGTACTTC. This sequence encodes CASSPRGAGGSETQYF.

V and J are TRBV7-8 and TRBJ2-7; tentative D call: TRBD1 (5 bases). Trimming shortened V by 5 bases and J by 3 bases, and 17 bases separated the two germline ends. Germline CDR1 and CDR2: SGHVS and FQNEAQ. CDR3 size: 15 residues. The CDR3 region has the DNA TGTGCCAGCAGCCGCGGTAGACAGAACAGCTACGAGCAGTACTTC. It yields the protein CASSRGRQNSYEQYF.

The chain couples TRBV7-2 to TRBJ1-3; TRBD1 might be the D (5 bases). Germline values: CDR1 SGHTA, CDR2 FQGNSA. V was cut by 5 bases and J by 0 bases, with 11 bases left in between. This CDR3 region has 15 residues. The CDR3 nucleotides are TGTGCCAGCAGCGTGGGACCGAACTCTGGAAACACCATATATTTT. Translated: CASSVGPNSGNTIYF.